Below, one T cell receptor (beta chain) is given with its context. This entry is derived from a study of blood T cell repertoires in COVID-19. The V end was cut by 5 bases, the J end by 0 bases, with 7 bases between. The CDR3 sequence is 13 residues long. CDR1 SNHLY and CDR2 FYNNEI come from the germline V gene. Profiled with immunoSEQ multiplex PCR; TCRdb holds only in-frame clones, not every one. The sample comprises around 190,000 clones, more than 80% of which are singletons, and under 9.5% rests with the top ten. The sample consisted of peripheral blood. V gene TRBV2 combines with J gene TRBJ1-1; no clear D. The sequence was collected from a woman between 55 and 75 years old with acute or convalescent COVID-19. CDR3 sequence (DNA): TGTGCCAGCAGTCGAGGCCTGAACACTGAAGCTTTCTTT. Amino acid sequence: CASSRGLNTEAFF.